This record looks at one T cell receptor (beta chain) sequence and its context. The sample is drawn from a study of regulatory T cells in long-lasting Graves disease. Arm-PCR with iRepertoire HTBI primers amplified the CDR3 regions for these TCR beta libraries. Per the original methods: Across samples, about 56 TRBV and some 13 TRBJ segments were found. Each CDR3 protein gets one entry after TCRdb re-called the multiplex PCR reads with MiXCR. TCRdb assigned the V and J calls; the authors' analysis was not used. The profile shows roughly 300,000 distinct CDR3 sequences, 15% to 20% of them singletons. Time point specified: persistent/refractory GD, antithyroid drugs over 5 years with positive TRAb. PBMC-extracted RNA yielded the TCR library. Sequenced material: peripheral blood mononuclear cells (PBMCs), taken when the disease was refractory, from a patient treated with antithyroid drugs. The source is a female donor with Graves disease.

The CDR3 coding sequence is TGTGCCAGCAGCAACAGTCCCAACGTCCTGACTTTC. It specifies CASSNSPNVLTF. The genes are TRBV3-1 and TRBJ2-6; D not certain. The V end lost 5 bases, the J end lost 8 bases, and 7 bases lay between the germline ends. The CDR3 length is 12 residues. The germline gives CDR1 LGHDT, CDR2 YNNKEL (reference sequence).